The entry below gives a single T cell receptor beta chain sequence along with its context. This table comes from immunoSEQ multiplex PCR, and its TCRdb copy is limited to in-frame clones, with some not included. Of hundreds of thousands of clones in the sample, around 83% were seen once. This entry is derived from a study of blood T cell repertoires in COVID-19. Study-level background: COVID-19 samples collected from the United States, Italy and Spain covered acute and convalescent phases.

V trimming: 2 bases; J trimming: 7 bases; junction bases outside the gene matches: 5. This CDR3 comprises 14 residues. Germline CDR1 is SGHDT and CDR2 is YYEEEE. The chain is built from TRBV5-6 and TRBJ2-7; 11 bases match TRBD1. The sequenced material came from peripheral blood. The receptor was derived from a woman aged 50 to 60 with acute or convalescent COVID-19. The CDR3 loop is CASSFGTGGQEQYF. CDR3 coding DNA: TGTGCCAGCAGCTTCGGGACAGGGGGTCAAGAGCAGTACTTC.